The text below deals with one T cell receptor beta chain. From germline, CDR1 is SQVTM and CDR2 ANQGSEA. Losses at the gene ends were 4 bases for V and 4 bases for J; bases not matched to a gene: 2. There are 13 residues in the CDR3. These data are taken from a study of OX40 agonist ivuxolimab in advanced cancers. Peripheral blood came from all dose cohorts at three timepoints. Here immunoSEQ multiplex PCR was the method, and the copy in TCRdb shows in-frame clones only, minus some. The sample lists over 70,000 clones, just under 90% occurring once. The TCR was taken from an adult with an advanced solid tumor such as melanoma, head and neck, liver or kidney cancer. The rearrangement joins TRBV29-1 to TRBJ2-1, with 9 bases fitting TRBD2. The sample was CD4+ or CD8+ T cells sorted from blood, taken in a trial of the OX40 agonist ivuxolimab. CDR3 in DNA: TGCAGCGTTGCGGGACTAGCTTACAATGAGCAGTTCTTC. This translates into CSVAGLAYNEQFF.